What follows are 20 T cell receptor beta chains derived from one specimen sequenced in a study of blood T cell repertoires in COVID-19. Clones were read by immunoSEQ multiplex PCR, and TCRdb kept only the in-frame ones, dropping some. The table lists approximately 120,000 clones, around 83% of them singletons. Sequenced material: PBMCs or T cells enriched from blood (not recorded which). The receptors here all came from a man aged 30 to 45 who had recovered from COVID-19.

This clone appeared a few times. The rearrangement links TRBV5-4 to TRBJ1-3, with a tentative D call TRBD1 (5 bases). Trimming cost V 4 bases and J 5 bases, with 13 bases left between them. The CDR3 sequence is 14 residues long. Germline values: CDR1 SGHNT, CDR2 YYREEE (reference sequence). The CDR3 DNA reads as TGTGCCAGCAGCAATCAGGGCCTCCGAAACACCATATATTTT. It codes for CASSNQGLRNTIYF.

J is TRBJ2-2 and V is TRBV12-5, with 7 bases fitting TRBD1. After removal of 6 bases from V and 4 bases from J, the junction contained 8 bases not matched to a gene. There are 15 residues in the CDR3. The germline CDR1 and CDR2 sequences are LGHNT and FRNRAP. For the CDR3, the DNA is TGTGCTAGTGGACTCGACAGGGCCGGCACCGGGGAGCTGTTTTTT. Translation: CASGLDRAGTGELFF.

The rearrangement links TRBV24-1 to TRBJ2-2; 11 bases map to TRBD2. The CDR3 is 17 residues long. The germline V gene encodes CDR1 KGHDR and CDR2 SFDVKD. The V gene end was trimmed by 2 bases and the J gene end by 5 bases; junction bases not matched to a gene: 6. CDR3: CATSDSLAGGETGELFF. The CDR3 DNA reads as TGTGCCACCAGTGATTCTCTAGCGGGAGGTGAAACCGGGGAGCTGTTTTTT.

This clone was counted between two and nine times. The sample carries other DNA sequences with the same CDR3. This chain connects TRBV27 to TRBJ2-7; tentatively, D is TRBD2 (5 bases). Germline CDR1 is MNHEY and CDR2 is SMNVEV (reference sequence). There are 14 residues in the CDR3. Trimming took off 2 bases at V and 5 bases at J, with 13 bases between the two ends. The CDR3 protein is CASSLRSGLDEQYF. The CDR3, as DNA: TGTGCCAGCAGTTTAAGGTCCGGACTGGACGAGCAGTACTTC.

This chain uses TRBV20-1 with TRBJ1-1, with a possible D match to TRBD1 (6 bases). From germline, CDR1 is DFQATT and CDR2 SNEGSKA (reference sequence). This CDR3 contains 10 residues. V dropped 6 bases and J dropped 8 bases, with 10 bases sitting between them. The CDR3 coding sequence is TGCAGTGCATCGGGGGGCGAAGCTTTCTTT. Encoded protein: CSASGGEAFF.

The chain has TRBV5-4 and TRBJ1-2; possible D gene TRBD1, 5 bases. V was cut by 1 base and J by 6 bases, with 13 bases left in between. Germline V CDR1 and CDR2: SGHNT, YYREEE (reference sequence). There are 14 residues in the CDR3. CDR3 coding DNA: TGTGCCAGCAGCTTGCCCCGACAGCTCAATGGCTACACCTTC. Translated, it gives CASSLPRQLNGYTF.

V is TRBV19 and J is TRBJ2-6; 7 bases align to TRBD1. Germline CDR1 and CDR2: LNHDA and SQIVND (reference sequence). There are 17 residues in the CDR3. The J segment lost 0 bases and the V segment lost 4 bases, leaving 6 bases of the junction unmatched. The CDR3, as DNA: TGTGCCAGTAGTAAGGGACAGAGTTACTCTGGGGCCAACGTCCTGACTTTC. It is translated as CASSKGQSYSGANVLTF.

The chain uses TRBV7-6 and TRBJ2-7; D perhaps matches TRBD1 (5 bases). The CDR3 extends over 15 amino acids. V lost 2 bases and J lost 7, with 18 bases in between. Germline V lookup: CDR1 SGHVS, CDR2 FNYEAQ. CDR3 amino acids: CASSLSQGLSTEQYV. The CDR3 DNA reads as TGTGCCAGCAGCTTAAGCCAGGGCTTGAGTACGGAGCAGTACGTC.

This sequence joins TRBV19 and TRBJ1-1, with 8 bases identical to TRBD1. Germline lookup yields CDR1 LNHDA and CDR2 SQIVND (reference sequence). The CDR3 sequence is 15 residues long. The ends lost 5 bases at V and 4 bases at J; junction bases unmatched: 9. The CDR3 sequence: CASSPYRGRGTEAFF. The CDR3 DNA reads as TGTGCCAGTAGTCCTTACAGGGGGAGAGGCACTGAAGCTTTCTTT.

The V and J genes are TRBV2 and TRBJ2-4; D uncertain. V lost 2 bases, J lost 1 base, and 12 bases lay in between. Germline CDR1 and CDR2: SNHLY and FYNNEI. This CDR3 has 16 amino acids. CDR3 protein: CASSEPRAAAKNIQYF. CDR3 sequence (DNA): TGTGCCAGCAGTGAACCGAGAGCCGCTGCCAAAAACATTCAGTACTTC.

The rearrangement joins TRBV19 to TRBJ1-2; 9 bases are a match to TRBD1. The CDR3 runs 17 residues. Germline lookup yields CDR1 LNHDA and CDR2 SQIVND (reference sequence). V trimming: 1 base; J trimming: 1 base; junction bases outside the gene matches: 7. The CDR3 here is CASSIGTGELDNYGYTF. The CDR3 nucleotides read TGTGCCAGTAGTATAGGGACAGGGGAGCTCGATAACTATGGCTACACCTTC.

The chain recombines TRBV5-6 with TRBJ1-1; D not resolved. The CDR3 contains 11 residues. With 0 bases removed from V and 8 bases from J, the gap between germline ends came to 5 bases. Per germline, CDR1 SGHDT and CDR2 YYEEEE. The CDR3 DNA follows: TGTGCCAGCAGCTTGGGCCGGGAAGCTTTCTTT. This encodes CASSLGREAFF.

The V and J genes are TRBV9 and TRBJ2-5; TRBD2 matches 14 bases. Trimming removed 3 bases from V and 3 bases from J; junction bases left unmatched: 4. CDR1 and CDR2 from the germline V gene are SGDLS and YYNGEE. CDR3 length: 16 residues. The CDR3: CASSATSGGAEETQYF. DNA of the CDR3: TGTGCCAGCAGCGCGACTAGCGGGGGGGCCGAAGAGACCCAGTACTTC.

The rearrangement uses TRBV2 and TRBJ2-2, with 7 nucleotides matching TRBD2. Unmatched junction bases numbered 10, after V lost 7 bases and J lost 5 bases. Germline CDR1 is SNHLY and CDR2 is FYNNEI. This CDR3 is 15 amino acids long. CDR3 nucleotides: TGTGCCAGCAATGCAGCGGGGCCTGGGACCGGGGAGCTGTTTTTT. This sequence encodes CASNAAGPGTGELFF. Based on the CDR3 plus reference TRBV2 and TRBJ2-2, the full variable domain is EPEVTQTPSHQVTQMGQEVILRCVPISNHLYFYWYRQILGQKVEFLVSFYNNEISEKSEIFDDQFSVERPDGSNFTLKIRSTKLEDSAMYFCASNAAGPGTGELFFGEGSRLTVL.

The chain has TRBV19 and TRBJ1-2; 9 nucleotides line up with TRBD1. The CDR3 contains 13 residues. Germline-derived CDR1 and CDR2 are LNHDA and SQIVND (reference sequence). The V and J ends lost 4 bases and 5 bases, in that order; junction bases with no gene match: 2. The CDR3 protein is CASSTGTGYGYTF. The CDR3 DNA sequence: TGTGCCAGTAGTACCGGGACAGGGTATGGCTACACCTTC. The full variable domain, completed using reference TRBV19 and TRBJ1-2, is DGGITQSPKYLFRKEGQNVTLSCEQNLNHDAMYWYRQDPGQGLRLIYYSQIVNDFQKGDIAEGYSVSREKKESFPLTVTSAQKNPTAFYLCASSTGTGYGYTFGSGTRLTVV.

The J gene is TRBJ2-2, the V gene TRBV19; no firm D call. CDR3 length: 13 amino acids. The germline V gene encodes CDR1 LNHDA and CDR2 SQIVND (reference sequence). The V and J ends lost 5 bases and 2 bases respectively, with 6 bases between them. CDR3 bases: TGTGCCAGTAGTCACAGAAACACCGGGGAGCTGTTTTTT. This translates into CASSHRNTGELFF.

The chain has TRBV10-3 and TRBJ1-1, with a weak D call TRBD1 (6 bases). V was pared by 8 bases and J by 7 bases, with 14 bases between. CDR3 length equals 12 residues. The germline V gene has CDR1 ENHRY and CDR2 SYGVKD. CDR3 sequence: CAIRWDKGEAFF. CDR3 in DNA: TGTGCCATCCGCTGGGACAAGGGTGAAGCTTTCTTT.

V and J are TRBV19 and TRBJ1-2, with 8 bases identical to TRBD1. Looked up from germline, CDR1 is LNHDA and CDR2 is SQIVND (reference sequence). Losses at the gene ends were 10 bases for V and 3 bases for J; bases not matched to a gene: 10. This CDR3 is built from 14 residues. The CDR3 region is CATRPGTGDYGYTF. DNA for the CDR3: TGTGCCACGAGACCCGGGACAGGTGACTATGGCTACACCTTC.

J is TRBJ2-7 and V is TRBV10-2; possibly TRBD1 for D (6 bases). The CDR3 has 13 amino acids. Germline assignment: CDR1 WSHSY and CDR2 SAAADI. The V gene lost 7 bases and the J gene lost 2 bases, with 12 bases spanning the gap. Here the CDR3 DNA reads TGCGCCAGCAAACCGACAGGCGCCTACGAGCAGTACGTC. The encoded protein is CASKPTGAYEQYV.

The V call is TRBV6-5, the J call TRBJ1-1, with D possibly being TRBD1 (6 bases). The CDR3 runs 16 residues. Germline CDR1 and CDR2: MNHEY and SVGAGI. The V and J ends lost 2 bases and 3 bases respectively, with 16 bases between them. CDR3 sequence reads: CASSYASRGVDTEAFF. As DNA, the CDR3 is TGTGCCAGCAGTTACGCATCCAGGGGCGTCGACACTGAAGCTTTCTTT.